These 21 T cell receptor beta chains came from one sample sequenced in a study of cytomegalovirus exposure and HLA in healthy donors. Vbeta (60) and Jbeta (13) primers were used in the PCR. The method was immunoSEQ multiplex PCR; TCRdb's version includes in-frame clones alone and lacks a portion of them. The profile shows 150,000 or so clones, about 68% of them singletons. Sequenced: PBMCs. Every receptor here comes from a female donor in good health and CMV-seronegative.

CDR3 in amino acids: CASSLGATNEKLFF. CDR3 coding DNA: TGTGCCAGCAGTTTAGGGGCTACTAATGAAAAACTGTTTTTT. This chain joins TRBV28 and TRBJ1-4, with D possibly TRBD1 on 5 matching bases. V shed 2 bases and J shed 2 bases, with 6 bases lying between them. The CDR3 loop spans 14 amino acids. The germline V gene has CDR1 MDHEN and CDR2 SYDVKM.

The rearrangement links TRBV5-6 to TRBJ2-1; 9 bases match TRBD2. The germline CDR1 and CDR2 sequences are SGHDT and YYEEEE. V lost 4 bases to trimming and J lost 8 bases; unmatched junction nucleotides: 13. This CDR3 spans 16 amino acids. CDR3 DNA: TGTGCCAGCAGCCCGCTAGGACCGAGCGGGGGGTATGAGCAGTTCTTC. It is translated as CASSPLGPSGGYEQFF.

This chain links TRBV4-3 with TRBJ1-5; 9 bases map to TRBD1. Germline CDR1 is LGHNA and CDR2 is YSLEER. CDR3 size: 19 residues. V gave up 0 bases and J gave up 8 bases; unmatched junction bases: 17. As DNA, the CDR3 is TGCGCCAGCAGCCAAGAGGCCTGGGACCTGGGACAGGGAAGGAAGCCCCAGCATTTT. Translating gives CASSQEAWDLGQGRKPQHF.

The chain uses TRBV5-1 and TRBJ2-7; perhaps TRBD2 as D (6 bases). This CDR3 has 15 amino acids. The V end was cut by 0 bases, the J end by 2 bases, with 12 bases between. Germline assignment: CDR1 SGHRS and CDR2 YFSETQ. CDR3 DNA: TGCGCCAGCAGCTTGGAGTACGGCGGGACCTACGAGCAGTACTTC. It translates to CASSLEYGGTYEQYF.

The chain recombines TRBV11-2 with TRBJ2-1; the match to TRBD1 covers 7 bases. Trimming removed 3 bases from V and 15 bases from J; junction bases left unmatched: 5. The CDR3 sequence is 11 residues long. The germline CDR1 and CDR2 sequences are SGHAT and FQNNGV. The CDR3 nucleotides read TGTGCCAGCAGCTTCTCGGGACAGCCGTTCTTC. Its protein product is CASSFSGQPFF.

V gene TRBV27 combines with J gene TRBJ1-5, with 7 bases that match TRBD1. Germline V gene sequence: CDR1 MNHEY, CDR2 SMNVEV (reference sequence). The CDR3 extends over 14 amino acids. Germline trimming cut 3 bases from V and 3 bases from J; bases unmatched to any gene: 2. The CDR3 DNA is TGTGCCAGCAGTTTCACAGGGGTCAATCAGCCCCAGCATTTT. Its protein product is CASSFTGVNQPQHF.

This clone was seen more than once but under ten times. V usage is TRBV11-2 and J usage is TRBJ2-3, with 8 bases fitting TRBD2. CDR1 SGHAT and CDR2 FQNNGV come from the germline V gene. The V and J ends lost 4 bases and 5 bases, in that order; junction bases with no gene match: 5. The CDR3 spans 14 residues. CDR3 residues: CASSYGGGQDTQYF. CDR3 in DNA: TGTGCCAGCAGCTACGGGGGGGGGCAAGATACGCAGTATTTT.

J is TRBJ2-3 and V is TRBV6-5, with D unclear. The CDR3 consists of 15 residues. Deletions cut 0 bases from V and 3 bases from J, with 10 bases between. The V gene's germline CDR1 is MNHEY and CDR2 SVGAGI. CDR3 loop: CASSYSNSPTDTQYF. As DNA, the CDR3 is TGTGCCAGCAGTTACTCGAACAGCCCAACAGATACGCAGTATTTT.

The table lists this clone with a count of one. The J gene is TRBJ2-1, the V gene TRBV6-5; TRBD2 aligns across 10 bases. Losses at the gene ends were 0 bases for V and 8 bases for J; bases not matched to a gene: 7. Germline assignment: CDR1 MNHEY and CDR2 SVGAGI. This CDR3 has 16 amino acids. The DNA for the CDR3 is TGTGCCAGCAGTTACTCGATGAGCGGGGGGGCCTATGAGCAGTTCTTC. This translates into CASSYSMSGGAYEQFF.

This chain links TRBV7-2 with TRBJ2-5, with 7 bases identical to TRBD2. In germline, CDR1 is SGHTA, CDR2 FQGNSA. The CDR3 runs to 14 residues. Trimming cost V 1 base and J 5 bases; bases outside gene matches: 4. The CDR3 DNA is TGTGCCAGCAGCTTAGAAGGGAGGGTGGAGACCCAGTACTTC. Translating it yields CASSLEGRVETQYF.

The J gene is TRBJ2-3, the V gene TRBV21-1; TRBD2, the table's D call, was not compared with the DNA. TRBV21-1 corresponds to a pseudogene. This CDR3 is 16 amino acids long. CDR3 amino acids: CASSKGAREEADTQYF. CDR3 bases: TGTGCCAGCAGCAAAGGTGCGCGGGAGGAGGCAGATACGCAGTATTTT.

The table lists this clone with a few counts. This chain links TRBV10-3 with TRBJ2-5, with 8 positions matching TRBD1. The ends lost 4 bases at V and 4 bases at J; junction bases unmatched: 2. The CDR3 has 13 amino acids. Germline assignment: CDR1 ENHRY and CDR2 SYGVKD. Written as DNA, the CDR3 is TGTGCCATCAGTGCAGGGGGCCGAGAGACCCAGTACTTC. This translates into CAISAGGRETQYF.

J is TRBJ2-3 and V is TRBV7-2; a possible D gene is TRBD2 (5 bases). The germline V gene encodes CDR1 SGHTA and CDR2 FQGNSA. Trimming left V 7 bases short and J 2 bases short, with 16 bases between. CDR3 length: 15 amino acids. In DNA, the CDR3 is TGTGCCAGCAAGCGGAATCCGGGTTCCACAGATACGCAGTATTTT. Translation gives CASKRNPGSTDTQYF.

The chain combines TRBV5-4 with TRBJ2-7, with D perhaps matching TRBD2 (5 bases). The germline V and J ends were trimmed by 4 bases and 3 bases, with 17 bases remaining between them. The CDR3 spans 15 residues. The germline V gene has CDR1 SGHNT and CDR2 YYREEE (reference sequence). The CDR3 coding sequence is TGTGCCAGCAGCCCTGACACGTCGGGGAGCTACGAGCAGTACTTC. It specifies CASSPDTSGSYEQYF.

The V and J genes are TRBV4-2 and TRBJ2-2; D is unclear. Trimming shortened V by 0 bases and J by 6 bases, and 17 bases separated the two germline ends. Germline V gene data show CDR1 as LGHNA and CDR2 as YNFKEQ. The CDR3 has 17 residues. The CDR3 is CASSQDLSYPSAGELFF. In nucleotides, the CDR3 is TGTGCCAGCAGCCAAGATCTCTCATATCCCTCGGCCGGGGAGCTGTTTTTT.

This rearrangement joins TRBV9 to TRBJ2-3; TRBD2 agrees at 12 bases. Unmatched junction bases numbered 4, after V lost 5 bases and J lost 3 bases. This CDR3 is 15 amino acids long. Germline lookup yields CDR1 SGDLS and CDR2 YYNGEE. The CDR3 sequence: CASSGLAGRTDTQYF. The CDR3 DNA reads TGTGCCAGCAGTGGACTAGCGGGAAGAACAGATACGCAGTATTTT.

V and J are TRBV9 and TRBJ1-2, with 9 nucleotides matching TRBD1. V shed 0 bases, J shed 7 bases, and the junction held 7 bases outside the gene matches. This CDR3 region has 15 residues. Germline V gives CDR1 SGDLS, CDR2 YYNGEE. The CDR3 region has the DNA TGTGCCAGCAGCGTAGGTGGAACAGGGGGCAGTGGCTACACCTTC. It specifies CASSVGGTGGSGYTF. Variable domain in full (rest from reference TRBV9 and TRBJ1-2): DSGVTQTPKHLITATGQRVTLRCSPRSGDLSVYWYQQSLDQGLQFLIQYYNGEERAKGNILERFSAQQFPDLHSELNLSSLELGDSALYFCASSVGGTGGSGYTFGSGTRLTVV.

CDR3 sequence (DNA): TGTGCCAGCAGCTATGGCGGTTCACCCCTCCACTTT. Translating gives CASSYGGSPLHF. The chain combines TRBV7-9 with TRBJ1-6; D is unresolved. Germline CDR1 is SEHNR and CDR2 is FQNEAQ (reference sequence). The CDR3 contains 12 residues. Trimming cost V 4 bases and J 9 bases, with 7 bases left between them.

This clone was seen only once. This chain uses TRBV18 with TRBJ1-1; a weak D match, TRBD1 (5 bases). Trimming stripped 3 bases from V and 8 bases from J, with 10 bases between. The CDR3 extends over 12 amino acids. Germline loops: CDR1 KGHSH, CDR2 LQKENI. The CDR3 DNA reads as TGTGCCAGCTCACCGTCGGGGGGGGAAGCTTTCTTT. Translating it yields CASSPSGGEAFF.

The V gene is TRBV5-1, the J gene TRBJ2-7; 7 positions match TRBD1. This CDR3 is 12 amino acids long. The V and J ends lost 6 bases and 3 bases, in that order; junction bases with no gene match: 3. CDR1 SGHRS and CDR2 YFSETQ come from the germline V gene. The CDR3, as DNA: TGCGCCAGCAATGCAGGGGGCTACGAGCAGTACTTC. Translating it yields CASNAGGYEQYF.

The chain's CDR3 is CASSLSVITYEQYF. The CDR3 region has the DNA TGCGCCAGCAGCCTGTCGGTAATCACCTACGAGCAGTACTTC. The J gene is TRBJ2-7, the V gene TRBV4-1; no firm D call. V dropped 4 bases and J dropped 2 bases, with 12 bases sitting between them. The CDR3 is 14 residues long. The germline CDR1 and CDR2 sequences are MGHRA and YSYEKL.